This T cell receptor beta chain appears in the sequencing data of a study of shared clonotypes between healthy human individuals. Comments on this clone: Its specificity is unknown.

The CDR3 has 17 residues. CDR1 and CDR2 (germline): MGHRA, YSYEKL. The trim removed 5 bases at V and 2 bases at J, leaving 8 bases unmatched. Findings of the study overall: Limitation of the genetic and exposure-history diversity represented came from the few donors. Unshared clonotypes carried lower generation probabilities than those common to all four donors. The sharing of about 5% of naive CD4 clonotypes was seen across a few donors.

Only in-frame clones appear in the TCRdb table, and some are missing; sequencing was by immunoSEQ multiplex PCR. This table has millions of clones, roughly 94% appearing once. The chain combines TRBV4-1 with TRBJ2-5, with 13 bases fitting TRBD2. The sample taken for sequencing was naive CD4+ T cells sorted from blood. The subset: CD45RA+ positively selected. This receptor was taken from a man aged 18 to 30 in good health. CDR3 loop: CASSYGLAGASQETQYF. The DNA for the CDR3 is TGCGCCAGCAGCTACGGACTAGCGGGGGCCTCTCAAGAGACCCAGTACTTC.